Listed below are T cell receptor beta chains from one sample, sequenced in a study of cytomegalovirus exposure and HLA in healthy donors. Only in-frame clones appear in the TCRdb table, and some are missing; sequencing was by immunoSEQ multiplex PCR. The sample lists about 160,000 clones, around 68% occurring once. Sequencing was done on a sample of PBMCs. The source is a middle-aged woman in good health and CMV-seropositive. The CDR3 runs from the conserved cysteine through the conserved F or W. The D gene is left open where the match is weak. Where a row states a size, it is once, few, many or the class of an expanded clone; other rows omit it.

clone size: few
J gene: TRBJ2-7
D gene: -
V gene: TRBV7-8
CDR3 DNA: TGTGCCAGCAGCTCCAATCGGGACTGGGACTACGAGCAGTACTTC
CDR3 protein: CASSSNRDWDYEQYF

clone size: few
J gene: TRBJ1-2
D gene: TRBD1
V gene: TRBV5-1
CDR3 DNA: TGCGCCAGCAGAAACGGACAGGGGGGAGGCTACACCTTC
CDR3 protein: CASRNGQGGGYTF

clone size: -
J gene: TRBJ1-6
D gene: TRBD1
V gene: TRBV19
CDR3 DNA: TGTGCCAGTAGTACAATCGACAGGGAATCACCCCTCCACTTT
CDR3 protein: CASSTIDRESPLHF

clone size: -
J gene: TRBJ1-5
D gene: -
V gene: TRBV5-1
CDR3 DNA: TGCGCCAGCAGCTTGGCCGGGGGCAATCAGCCCCAGCATTTT
CDR3 protein: CASSLAGGNQPQHF

clone size: -
J gene: TRBJ2-1
D gene: -
V gene: TRBV6-6
CDR3 DNA: TGTGCCAGCAGGCCGCAGGGGACCTCCTACAATGAGCAGTTCTTC
CDR3 protein: CASRPQGTSYNEQFF

clone size: many
J gene: TRBJ1-1
D gene: TRBD1
V gene: TRBV2
CDR3 DNA: TGTGCCAGCAGCTTGACAGGGGGGGAGACAGCTTTCTTT
CDR3 protein: CASSLTGGETAFF

clone size: -
J gene: TRBJ2-1
D gene: TRBD1
V gene: TRBV27
CDR3 DNA: TGTGCCAGCAGTAAAGACAGGGGCAGCTCCTACAATGAGCAGTTCTTC
CDR3 protein: CASSKDRGSSYNEQFF

clone size: -
J gene: TRBJ1-2
D gene: -
V gene: TRBV28
CDR3 DNA: TGTGCCAGCAGGCGCGGGGTCTATGGCTACACCTTC
CDR3 protein: CASRRGVYGYTF

clone size: -
J gene: TRBJ2-5
D gene: -
V gene: TRBV21-1
CDR3 DNA: TGTGCCAGCAGCCAGTCAGGGCGGCGGGAGAGCCAAGAGACCCAGTACTTC
CDR3 protein: CASSQSGRRESQETQYF

clone size: -
J gene: TRBJ2-5
D gene: -
V gene: TRBV5-1
CDR3 DNA: TGCGCCAGCAGCTTAGAGGAGGAGACCCAGTACTTC
CDR3 protein: CASSLEEETQYF

clone size: -
J gene: TRBJ2-1
D gene: -
V gene: TRBV4-3
CDR3 DNA: TGCGCCAGCAGCCAAGATGGGCGCAGTAACAATGAGCAGTTCTTC
CDR3 protein: CASSQDGRSNNEQFF

clone size: -
J gene: TRBJ2-7
D gene: -
V gene: TRBV7-2
CDR3 DNA: TGTGCCAGCAGCCCGGGGAGGAGCGAGTACGAGCAGTACTTC
CDR3 protein: CASSPGRSEYEQYF

clone size: -
J gene: TRBJ2-7
D gene: TRBD2
V gene: TRBV4-1
CDR3 DNA: TGCGCCAGCAGCCAAGATAATTTTAAGGGTGAGCGGGAGAGGTTCTACGAGCAGTACTTC
CDR3 protein: CASSQDNFKGERERFYEQYF

clone size: -
J gene: TRBJ1-2
D gene: -
V gene: TRBV7-9
CDR3 DNA: TGTGCCAGCAGCGGGACTGACTGCGGCTACACCTTC
CDR3 protein: CASSGTDCGYTF

clone size: -
J gene: TRBJ2-3
D gene: -
V gene: TRBV6-5
CDR3 DNA: TGTGCCAGCAGTTACTCGAAGACAACAGATACGCAGTATTTT
CDR3 protein: CASSYSKTTDTQYF

clone size: -
J gene: TRBJ1-2
D gene: -
V gene: TRBV7-9
CDR3 DNA: TGTGCCAGCAGCCCAGGACAGAACATCTATGGCTACACCTTC
CDR3 protein: CASSPGQNIYGYTF

clone size: -
J gene: TRBJ2-3
D gene: TRBD2
V gene: TRBV4-1
CDR3 DNA: TGCGCCAGCAGCCAAGCTCCCTCCTTGGGCGGACTAGTAAGAGATACGCAGTATTTT
CDR3 protein: CASSQAPSLGGLVRDTQYF

clone size: few
J gene: TRBJ2-2
D gene: TRBD1
V gene: TRBV4-3
CDR3 DNA: TGCGCCAGCACCCGGGACAGGAACACCGGGGAGCTGTTTTTT
CDR3 protein: CASTRDRNTGELFF

clone size: few
J gene: TRBJ1-3
D gene: TRBD1
V gene: TRBV5-1
CDR3 DNA: TGCGCCAGCAGCGACTTTGGGACAGGGGCGAACTCTGGAAACACCATATATTTT
CDR3 protein: CASSDFGTGANSGNTIYF

clone size: few
J gene: TRBJ1-1
D gene: TRBD1
V gene: TRBV6-5
CDR3 DNA: TGTGCCAGCAGTTCGGGACAGACTGAAGCTTTCTTT
CDR3 protein: CASSSGQTEAFF

clone size: -
J gene: TRBJ2-7
D gene: -
V gene: TRBV5-1
CDR3 DNA: TGCGCCAGCAGTACGAGCCGAATGAATAGCGAGCAGTACTTC
CDR3 protein: CASSTSRMNSEQYF

clone size: -
J gene: TRBJ1-4
D gene: TRBD1
V gene: TRBV28
CDR3 DNA: TGTGCCAGCAGACAGAGGACAGGGGGCTGGGGAAAACTGTTTTTT
CDR3 protein: CASRQRTGGWGKLFF

clone size: -
J gene: TRBJ1-2
D gene: TRBD1
V gene: TRBV7-9
CDR3 DNA: TGTGCCAGCATCATGACAGGGGTAGGCTATGGCTACACCTTC
CDR3 protein: CASIMTGVGYGYTF

clone size: -
J gene: TRBJ2-5
D gene: -
V gene: TRBV6-6
CDR3 DNA: TGTGCCAGCAGTTACTCCCGACAGAACCAAGAGACCCAGTACTTC
CDR3 protein: CASSYSRQNQETQYF

clone size: few
J gene: TRBJ2-5
D gene: -
V gene: TRBV5-6
CDR3 DNA: TGTGCCAGCAGCCGGCAGGGTTTCCCCTCAAGGACCCAGTACTTC
CDR3 protein: CASSRQGFPSRTQYF

clone size: -
J gene: TRBJ1-2
D gene: -
V gene: TRBV5-1
CDR3 DNA: TGCGCCAGCAGCTTGGACCCTTTAGCTAACTATGGCTACACCTTC
CDR3 protein: CASSLDPLANYGYTF

clone size: -
J gene: TRBJ1-1
D gene: -
V gene: TRBV13
CDR3 DNA: TGTGCCAGCAGCCGACAGATCCCAGCTTTCTTT
CDR3 protein: CASSRQIPAFF

clone size: -
J gene: TRBJ1-4
D gene: -
V gene: TRBV18
CDR3 DNA: TGTGCCAGCTCTGTCTTTGATGAACCCGCCCGGGATGGAGATAATGAAAAACTGTTTTTT
CDR3 protein: CASSVFDEPARDGDNEKLFF

clone size: -
J gene: TRBJ1-5
D gene: TRBD1
V gene: TRBV19
CDR3 DNA: TGTGCCAGTAGTATTAGACAGGGCCTCTATCAGCCCCAGCATTTT
CDR3 protein: CASSIRQGLYQPQHF

clone size: -
J gene: TRBJ2-5
D gene: TRBD1
V gene: TRBV10-3
CDR3 DNA: TGTGCCACAAACTCAGGGGGCGTAGAGACCCAGTACTTC
CDR3 protein: CATNSGGVETQYF

clone size: once
J gene: TRBJ2-3
D gene: -
V gene: TRBV5-1
CDR3 DNA: TGCGCCACCTCTATCGAGGGGGGGAGCACAGATACGCAGTATTTT
CDR3 protein: CATSIEGGSTDTQYF

clone size: -
J gene: TRBJ1-1
D gene: -
V gene: TRBV27
CDR3 DNA: TGTGCCAGCAGTTTATCGAGGGGGATAAGATCCCCGAACACTGAAGCTTTCTTT
CDR3 protein: CASSLSRGIRSPNTEAFF

clone size: few
J gene: TRBJ1-2
D gene: TRBD1
V gene: TRBV5-4
CDR3 DNA: TGTGCCAGCAGCTTGCAGGGGGGCAACTATGGCTACACCTTC
CDR3 protein: CASSLQGGNYGYTF

clone size: few
J gene: TRBJ2-1
D gene: TRBD2
V gene: TRBV7-2
CDR3 DNA: TGTGCCAGCAGCTTGGGGACTAGCGGGAGTGCGAGGGAGCAGTTCTTC
CDR3 protein: CASSLGTSGSAREQFF

clone size: -
J gene: TRBJ2-1
D gene: TRBD2
V gene: TRBV7-2
CDR3 DNA: TGTGCCAGCAGCATGGGACTAGCGGACAATGAGCAGTTCTTC
CDR3 protein: CASSMGLADNEQFF

clone size: few
J gene: TRBJ2-7
D gene: -
V gene: TRBV9
CDR3 DNA: TGTGCCAGCAGCGTAGGGAGCTCCTACGAGCAGTACTTC
CDR3 protein: CASSVGSSYEQYF

clone size: -
J gene: TRBJ2-1
D gene: -
V gene: TRBV7-9
CDR3 DNA: TGTGCCAGCAGCTTCCCCCCAGCGAGCTCCTACAATGAGCAGTTCTTC
CDR3 protein: CASSFPPASSYNEQFF

clone size: -
J gene: TRBJ1-5
D gene: -
V gene: TRBV4-2
CDR3 DNA: TGTGCCAGCAGCCAAGGGGGCCGGGGGGACAATCAGCCCCAGCATTTT
CDR3 protein: CASSQGGRGDNQPQHF

clone size: -
J gene: TRBJ1-1
D gene: -
V gene: TRBV28
CDR3 DNA: TGTGCCAGCAGTTCCCTGTGGGGGCCTGAAGCTTTCTTT
CDR3 protein: CASSSLWGPEAFF

clone size: -
J gene: TRBJ2-2
D gene: TRBD2
V gene: TRBV11-2
CDR3 DNA: TGTGCCAGCAGCCCGGAGCGGGGGAAATACACCGGGGAGCTGTTTTTT
CDR3 protein: CASSPERGKYTGELFF

clone size: once
J gene: TRBJ1-1
D gene: TRBD1
V gene: TRBV6-5
CDR3 DNA: TGTGCCAGCAGTTTCCTCCGGGACAGCATCACTGAAGCTTTCTTT
CDR3 protein: CASSFLRDSITEAFF

clone size: -
J gene: TRBJ1-2
D gene: TRBD1
V gene: TRBV27
CDR3 DNA: TGTGCCAGCAGTTCCTTTGGACAGGGGGCTAACTATGGCTACACCTTC
CDR3 protein: CASSSFGQGANYGYTF

clone size: -
J gene: TRBJ2-7
D gene: TRBD1
V gene: TRBV6-5
CDR3 DNA: TGTGCCAGCAGAAAGGGACAGCTAGTCTCCTACGAGCAGTACTTC
CDR3 protein: CASRKGQLVSYEQYF

clone size: -
J gene: TRBJ1-3
D gene: -
V gene: TRBV19
CDR3 DNA: TGTGCCAGTGCTACACAGGGCTCTGGAAACACCATATATTTT
CDR3 protein: CASATQGSGNTIYF

clone size: -
J gene: TRBJ1-1
D gene: TRBD1
V gene: TRBV7-2
CDR3 DNA: TGTGCCAGCAGCTTACGGGCCGGGACAGGGGACCTCAACACTGAAGCTTTCTTT
CDR3 protein: CASSLRAGTGDLNTEAFF

clone size: once
J gene: TRBJ2-3
D gene: TRBD1
V gene: TRBV12-5
CDR3 DNA: TGTGCTAGTGGTTTGGCCCCTGGGGACAGGGTCAGCACAGATACGCAGTATTTT
CDR3 protein: CASGLAPGDRVSTDTQYF

clone size: -
J gene: TRBJ1-2
D gene: -
V gene: TRBV21-1
CDR3 DNA: TGTGCCAGCAGACCCGGGGACAGGGCCGAGGGCTACACCTTC
CDR3 protein: CASRPGDRAEGYTF